The next 6 T cell receptor beta chains were all read from a single sample in a study of blood T cell repertoires in COVID-19. Sequencing used immunoSEQ multiplex PCR; TCRdb keeps in-frame clones, though not all of them. Found here are just under 85,000 clones, around 88% of them singletons; the top ten hold about a sixth. The material sequenced was peripheral blood. These receptors all stem from a woman aged 55 to 70 with acute or convalescent COVID-19.

The CDR3, as DNA: TGTGCCAGTAGTATGCTAGCTGCTAGCACAGATACGCAGTATTTT. Its translation: CASSMLAASTDTQYF. V is TRBV19 and J is TRBJ2-3, with a possible D match to TRBD2 (5 bases). Germline-derived CDR1 and CDR2 are LNHDA and SQIVND (reference sequence). The germline V and J ends were trimmed by 3 bases and 0 bases, with 10 bases remaining between them. CDR3 size: 15 residues.

The rearrangement uses TRBV3-1 (or the pseudogene TRBV3-2) and TRBJ1-1; D gene unclear. Germline values: CDR1 LGHDT, CDR2 YNNKEL (reference sequence). Trimming shortened V by 0 bases and J by 3 bases, and 11 bases separated the two germline ends. The CDR3 has 15 residues. This chain's CDR3 is CASSQDTRIYTEAFF. CDR3 sequence (DNA): TGTGCCAGCAGCCAAGATACGAGGATTTACACTGAAGCTTTCTTT.

V is TRBV11-1 and J is TRBJ2-7; TRBD1 agrees at 9 bases. Germline CDR1 and CDR2: SGHAT and FQDESV (reference sequence). The CDR3 has 16 amino acids. With 2 bases clipped from V and 2 bases from J, the junction kept 7 bases outside the gene matches. CDR3 nucleotide sequence: TGTGCCAGCAGCTTATGGACTGGACAGGGGACCTACGAGCAGTACTTC. Translated: CASSLWTGQGTYEQYF.

This clone was seen only once. This chain connects TRBV5-1 to TRBJ2-5; the match to TRBD1 covers 7 bases. This CDR3 has 16 amino acids. The V gene end was trimmed by 0 bases and the J gene end by 2 bases; junction bases not matched to a gene: 7. Looked up from germline, CDR1 is SGHRS and CDR2 is YFSETQ. The CDR3 is CASSLAGTAGQETQYF. The CDR3 DNA sequence: TGCGCCAGCAGCTTGGCTGGGACAGCAGGGCAAGAGACCCAGTACTTC.

V is TRBV9 and J is TRBJ1-3; D gene uncertain. Per the germline V gene, CDR1 is SGDLS and CDR2 is YYNGEE. This CDR3 comprises 13 residues. The V and J ends lost 0 bases and 8 bases respectively, with 9 bases between them. The DNA of the CDR3 is TGTGCCAGCAGCGTAGAAGAGGGATACACCATATATTTT. Translated, it gives CASSVEEGYTIYF.

V usage is TRBV9 and J usage is TRBJ1-6; D not certain. This CDR3 has 14 residues. Germline CDR1 is SGDLS and CDR2 is YYNGEE. The ends were cut back, 0 bases at V and 10 bases at J, with 11 bases in the middle. CDR3 coding DNA: TGTGCCAGCAGCGTAGAAGCTGAGGTGTCACCCCTCCACTTT. This encodes CASSVEAEVSPLHF.